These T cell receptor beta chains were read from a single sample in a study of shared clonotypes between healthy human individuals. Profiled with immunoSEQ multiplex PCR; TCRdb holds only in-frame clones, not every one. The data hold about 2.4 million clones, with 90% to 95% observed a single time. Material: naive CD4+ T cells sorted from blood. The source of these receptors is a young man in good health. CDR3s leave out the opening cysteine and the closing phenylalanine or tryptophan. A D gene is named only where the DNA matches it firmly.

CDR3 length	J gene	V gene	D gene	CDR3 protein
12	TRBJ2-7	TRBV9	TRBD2	ASSAGTTVYEQY
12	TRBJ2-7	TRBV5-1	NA	ASSLDVQPSEQY
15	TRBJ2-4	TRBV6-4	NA	ASPGTPILLAKNIQY
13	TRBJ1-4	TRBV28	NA	ASSIRRATNEKLF
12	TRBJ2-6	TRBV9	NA	ASSAIGTANVLT
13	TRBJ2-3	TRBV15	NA	ATSRGSLSGDTQY
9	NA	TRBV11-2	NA	ASSFNSEQY
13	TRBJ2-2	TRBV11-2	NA	ASRRNTGSTGELF
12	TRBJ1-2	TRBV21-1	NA	ASSYYRTGRGYT
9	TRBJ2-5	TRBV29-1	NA	SVADPETQY
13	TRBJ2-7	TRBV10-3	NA	AISVLAAPSYEQY
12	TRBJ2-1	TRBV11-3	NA	ASSLSGVGNEQF
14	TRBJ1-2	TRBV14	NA	ASSQELGRANYGYT
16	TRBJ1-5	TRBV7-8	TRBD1	ASSFGTGNKYSNQPQH
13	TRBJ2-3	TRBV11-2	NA	ASRKDPHGTDTQY
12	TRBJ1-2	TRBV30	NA	AWSVRLSGDGYT
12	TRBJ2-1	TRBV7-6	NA	ASAPGTSNNEQF
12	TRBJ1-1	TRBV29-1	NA	SVAGGLLDEGAF
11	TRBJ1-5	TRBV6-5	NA	ASSAGRAQPQH
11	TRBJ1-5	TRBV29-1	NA	SVAADSNQPQH
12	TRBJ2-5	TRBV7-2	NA	ASSLAGPKETQY
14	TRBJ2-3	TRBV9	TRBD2	ASSPGTRTSTDTQY
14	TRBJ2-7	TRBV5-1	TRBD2	ASSWTGTSGIYEQY
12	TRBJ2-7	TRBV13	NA	ASSLGRHPYEQY
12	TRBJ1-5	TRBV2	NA	ASSAGQLDQPQH
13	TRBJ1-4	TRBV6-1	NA	ASSEVGGKGEKLF
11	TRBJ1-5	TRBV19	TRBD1	ASSLQGNQPQH
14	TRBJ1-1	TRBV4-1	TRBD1	ASSQGLLRQGTEAF
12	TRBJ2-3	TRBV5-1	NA	ASSLERLTDTQY
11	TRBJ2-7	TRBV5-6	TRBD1	ASRGTGRYEQY
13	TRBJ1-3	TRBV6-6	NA	ASSLTGPSGNTIY
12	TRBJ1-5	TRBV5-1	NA	ASSLGANNQPQH
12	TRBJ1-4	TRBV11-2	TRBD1	ASSSTGGGEKLF
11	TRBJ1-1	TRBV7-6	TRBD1	ASSQTGSTEAF
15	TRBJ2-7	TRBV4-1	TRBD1	ASSQWTKGTGAHEQY
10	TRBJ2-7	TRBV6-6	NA	ASSYMLAEQY
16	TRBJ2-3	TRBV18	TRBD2	ASSPLPTSGVHFDTQY
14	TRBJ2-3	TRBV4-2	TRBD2	ASSQVVAGGSDTQY
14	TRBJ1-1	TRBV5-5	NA	ASSWLWTVRNTEAF
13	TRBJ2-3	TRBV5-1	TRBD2	ASSNGTSGRDTQY
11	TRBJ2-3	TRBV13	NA	ASRFSGTDTQY
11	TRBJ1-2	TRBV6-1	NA	ASSEVTNYGYT
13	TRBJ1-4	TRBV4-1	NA	ASSSKLQSNEKLF
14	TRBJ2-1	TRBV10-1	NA	ASSRTIPSSYNEQF
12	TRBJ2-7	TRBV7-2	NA	AGSRAGQNYEQY
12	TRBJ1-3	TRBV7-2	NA	ASSLGGSGNTIY
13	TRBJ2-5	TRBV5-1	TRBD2	ASSLAVLAGETQY
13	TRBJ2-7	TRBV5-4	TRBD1	ASSLGDRVEGEQY
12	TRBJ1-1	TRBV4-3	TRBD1	ASSPRTGLGEAF
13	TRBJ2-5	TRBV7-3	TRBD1	ASSSDPRGQETQY
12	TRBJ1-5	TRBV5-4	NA	ASSLAGTGQPQH
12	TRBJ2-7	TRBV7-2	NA	ASSLTLAAYEQY
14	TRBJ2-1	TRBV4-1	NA	ASSSRTGPRYNEQF